The clone carrying this TCR beta chain was observed at least ten times. The germline CDR1 and CDR2 sequences are SGHRS and YFSETQ. Trimming removed 4 bases at V and 1 base at J, with 33 bases between. The length of the CDR3 is 22 residues. The authors ran a second PCR of 7 to 11 cycles using a sample-barcoded 5' primer and a J-beta primer mix. Each sample provided no less than 3 million CDR3-containing paired-end reads. TCRdb re-derived calls from the 5' RACE reads in MiXCR, one entry per CDR3 protein. The sample has 1.5 million to 2 million distinct CDR3 sequences; around 50% are singletons. This sample is drawn from a study of blood T cells in healthy people across ages. For every donor, a draw yielded roughly 10 milliliters of peripheral blood.

This chain connects TRBV5-1 to TRBJ2-1; no definite D call. The clonotype comes from a middle-aged woman in good health. Source material: blood. CDR3: CASSLPLGGPDSKVGSYNEQFF. DNA of the CDR3: TGCGCCAGCAGCCTACCTCTAGGCGGACCAGACTCAAAAGTGGGGTCCTACAATGAGCAGTTCTTC. The variable domain in full, with the rest retrieved from reference TRBV5-1 and TRBJ2-1, is KAGVTQTPRYLIKTRGQQVTLSCSPISGHRSVSWYQQTPGQGLQFLFEYFSETQRNKGNFPGRFSGRQFSNSRSEMNVSTLELGDSALYLCASSLPLGGPDSKVGSYNEQFFGPGTRLTVL.